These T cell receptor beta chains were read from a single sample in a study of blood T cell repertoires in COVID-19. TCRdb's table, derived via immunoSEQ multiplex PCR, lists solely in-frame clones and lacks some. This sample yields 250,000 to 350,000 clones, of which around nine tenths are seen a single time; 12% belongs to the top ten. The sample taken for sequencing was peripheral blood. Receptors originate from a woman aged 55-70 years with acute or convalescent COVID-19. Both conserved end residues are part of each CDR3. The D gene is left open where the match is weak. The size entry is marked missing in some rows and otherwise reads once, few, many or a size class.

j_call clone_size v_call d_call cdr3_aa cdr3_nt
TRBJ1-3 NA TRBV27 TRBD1 CASSSEQGVGNTIYF TGTGCCAGCAGTTCTGAACAGGGGGTCGGAAACACCATATATTTT
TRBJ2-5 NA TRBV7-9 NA CASSPDRETQYF TGTGCCAGCAGCCCTGATCGGGAGACCCAGTACTTC
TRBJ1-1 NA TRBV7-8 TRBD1 CASSGDRGILNTEAFF TGTGCCAGCAGCGGGGACAGGGGAATCCTGAACACTGAAGCTTTCTTT
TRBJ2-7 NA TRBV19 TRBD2 CASATSGSYEQYF TGTGCCAGCGCGACTAGCGGCTCCTACGAGCAGTACTTC
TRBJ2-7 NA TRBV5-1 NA CASRPLGGGTYEQYF TGCGCCAGCAGACCTTTGGGTGGGGGCACCTACGAGCAGTACTTC
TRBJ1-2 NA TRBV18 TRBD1 CASSAQEQGYGYTF TGTGCCAGCTCTGCCCAGGAACAGGGGTATGGCTACACCTTC
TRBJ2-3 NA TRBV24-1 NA CATSPQRSTDTQYF TGTGCCACCAGTCCCCAGCGGTCCACAGATACGCAGTATTTT
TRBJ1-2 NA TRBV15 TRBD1 CATSRGLDRVKGYTF TGTGCCACCAGCAGAGGGCTTGACAGGGTAAAGGGCTACACCTTC
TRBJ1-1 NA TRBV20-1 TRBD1 CSASTGVAEAFF TGCAGTGCTAGTACAGGGGTCGCTGAAGCTTTCTTT
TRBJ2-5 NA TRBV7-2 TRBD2 CASSLNGGAGKTQYF TGTGCCAGCAGCTTAAACGGGGGGGCCGGCAAGACCCAGTACTTC
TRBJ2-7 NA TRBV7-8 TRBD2 CASSFLGGRDYEQYF TGTGCCAGCAGCTTCCTCGGGGGGAGAGACTACGAGCAGTACTTC
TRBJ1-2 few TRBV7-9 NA CASSLDLGARGYTF TGTGCCAGCAGCTTAGACTTGGGGGCGCGGGGCTACACCTTC
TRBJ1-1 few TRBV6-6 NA CASSPTGGGGGNTEAFF TGTGCCAGCAGTCCCACTGGGGGGGGCGGTGGAAACACTGAAGCTTTCTTT
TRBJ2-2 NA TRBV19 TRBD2 CASTPTSGGTNTGELFF TGTGCCAGTACTCCGACTAGCGGGGGGACGAACACCGGGGAGCTGTTTTTT
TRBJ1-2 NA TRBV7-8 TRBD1 CASSLAGQGHLSGYTF TGTGCCAGCAGCTTAGCAGGACAGGGCCACCTATCTGGCTACACCTTC
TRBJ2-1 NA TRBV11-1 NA CASSFTGFPYNEQFF TGTGCCAGCAGCTTTACAGGGTTCCCCTACAATGAGCAGTTCTTC
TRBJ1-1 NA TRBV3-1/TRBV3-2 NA CASSQDSGMNTEAFF TGTGCCAGCAGCCAAGACAGCGGGATGAACACTGAAGCTTTCTTT
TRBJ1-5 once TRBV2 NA CASSGDNSNQPQHF TGTGCCAGCAGTGGAGACAATAGCAATCAGCCCCAGCATTTT
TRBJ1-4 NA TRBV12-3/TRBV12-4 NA CASSFPGGKLFF TGTGCCAGCAGTTTCCCGGGGGGAAAACTGTTTTTT
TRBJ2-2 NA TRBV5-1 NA CASSLTMAGELFF TGCGCCAGCAGCCTGACTATGGCCGGGGAGCTGTTTTTT
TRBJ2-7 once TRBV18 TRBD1 CASSRSRDRHSYEQYF TGTGCCAGCTCACGATCAAGGGACAGGCACTCCTACGAGCAGTACTTC
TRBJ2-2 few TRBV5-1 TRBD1 CASSLTSRDRGTGELFF TGCGCCAGCAGCTTAACTTCTCGGGACAGGGGGACCGGGGAGCTGTTTTTT
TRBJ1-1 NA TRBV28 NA CASRAGQLYTEAFF TGTGCCAGCAGAGCAGGACAGTTATACACTGAAGCTTTCTTT
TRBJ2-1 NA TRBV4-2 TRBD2 CASSRDMGTSGRGYNEQFF TGTGCCAGCAGCCGAGACATGGGAACTAGCGGGAGGGGTTACAATGAGCAGTTCTTC
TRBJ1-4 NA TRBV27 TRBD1 CASNHRGRDEKLFF TGTGCCAGCAATCACAGGGGGCGCGATGAAAAACTGTTTTTT
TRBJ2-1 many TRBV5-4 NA CASSLGGRDNEQFF TGTGCCAGCAGCTTGGGGGGGCGGGACAATGAGCAGTTCTTC
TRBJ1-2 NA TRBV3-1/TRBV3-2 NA CASSQELRGHGYTF TGTGCCAGCAGCCAAGAACTCAGGGGCCATGGCTACACCTTC
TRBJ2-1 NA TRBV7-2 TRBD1 CASSLGPTGGAYNEQFF TGTGCCAGCAGCTTAGGACCGACAGGGGGCGCCTACAATGAGCAGTTCTTC
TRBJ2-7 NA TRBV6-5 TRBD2 CASSTLAGGSYEQYF TGTGCCAGCAGTACCCTAGCGGGAGGTTCCTACGAGCAGTACTTC
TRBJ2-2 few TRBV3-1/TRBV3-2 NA CASSHTLAPRGDTGELFF TGTGCCAGCAGCCATACTCTAGCGCCCAGGGGGGACACCGGGGAGCTGTTTTTT
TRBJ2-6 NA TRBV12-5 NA CASAYGANVLTF TGTGCTAGTGCGTATGGGGCCAACGTCCTGACTTTC
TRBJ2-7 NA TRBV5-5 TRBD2 CASSLWSSGGREQYF TGTGCCAGCAGCTTGTGGTCTAGCGGGGGGAGGGAGCAGTACTTC
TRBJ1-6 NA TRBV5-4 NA CASSPDWGSPLHF TGTGCCAGCAGCCCGGACTGGGGTTCACCCCTCCACTTT
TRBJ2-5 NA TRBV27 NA CASRAGQETQYF TGTGCCAGCAGGGCAGGACAAGAGACCCAGTACTTC
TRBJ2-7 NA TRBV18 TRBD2 CASSSTSGTYEQYF TGTGCCAGCTCTTCGACTAGCGGGACGTACGAGCAGTACTTC
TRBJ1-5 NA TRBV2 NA CASSGWEGPRQPQHF TGTGCCAGCAGCGGGTGGGAGGGACCCCGGCAGCCCCAGCATTTT
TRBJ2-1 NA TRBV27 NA CASSFYVSSYNEQFF TGTGCCAGCAGTTTTTATGTTAGCTCCTACAATGAGCAGTTCTTC
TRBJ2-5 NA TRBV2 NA CASTGRAETQYF TGTGCCAGCACCGGGAGAGCGGAGACCCAGTACTTC
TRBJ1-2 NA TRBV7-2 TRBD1 CASSSTSGQAGDYTF TGTGCCAGCAGCTCAACCTCTGGACAGGCAGGAGACTACACCTTC
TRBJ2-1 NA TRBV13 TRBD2 CASSVRDYQRFF TGTGCCAGCAGCGTGCGGGACTACCAACGGTTCTTC
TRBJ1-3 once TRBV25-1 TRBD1 CASSRGTDLSGNTIYF TGTGCCAGCAGTCGGGGGACAGACTTATCTGGAAACACCATATATTTT
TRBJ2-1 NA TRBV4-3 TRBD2 CASSQLTGGPELPYNEQFF TGCGCCAGCAGCCAACTAACGGGAGGGCCCGAGCTCCCCTACAATGAGCAGTTCTTC
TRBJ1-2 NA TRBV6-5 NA CASSYRQEDGYTF TGTGCCAGCAGTTACCGACAGGAAGATGGCTACACCTTC
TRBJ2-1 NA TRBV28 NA CASSLDYKQFF TGTGCCAGCAGTTTAGACTACAAGCAGTTCTTC
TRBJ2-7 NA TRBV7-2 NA CASSLWGVDEQYF TGTGCCAGCAGCTTATGGGGAGTCGACGAGCAGTACTTC
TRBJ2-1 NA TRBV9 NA CASSVVAEINEQFF TGTGCCAGCAGCGTAGTGGCAGAAATTAATGAGCAGTTCTTC
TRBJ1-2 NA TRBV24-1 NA CATSDQRQYGYTF TGTGCCACCAGTGATCAAAGACAGTATGGCTACACCTTC
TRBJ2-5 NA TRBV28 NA CASSLYGGKETQYF TGTGCCAGCAGTTTATACGGAGGGAAAGAGACCCAGTACTTC
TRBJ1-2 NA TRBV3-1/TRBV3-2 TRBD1 CASSRSGTGSPGYTF TGTGCCAGCAGCCGATCCGGGACAGGGTCCCCGGGCTACACCTTC
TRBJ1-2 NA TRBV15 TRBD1 CATSPTGGSGYTF TGTGCCACCAGCCCTACAGGGGGCAGTGGCTACACCTTC
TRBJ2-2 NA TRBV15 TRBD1 CATNQGQGNTGELFF TGTGCCACCAACCAGGGACAGGGAAACACCGGGGAGCTGTTTTTT
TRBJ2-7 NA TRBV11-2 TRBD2 CASSQPGGSSYEQYF TGTGCCAGCAGCCAACCGGGGGGGAGCTCCTACGAGCAGTACTTC
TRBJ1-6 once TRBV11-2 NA CASSKPQGRNSPLHF TGTGCCAGCAGCAAGCCTCAGGGTAGGAATTCACCCCTCCACTTT